This entry lists 10 T cell receptor beta chains sequenced from one sample in a study of control samples from healthy donors and cancer patients. Produced via immunoSEQ multiplex PCR; TCRdb's table is partial and in-frame only. The sample yields roughly 370,000 clones, approximately 92% seen once. Source material: PBMCs. Every receptor here comes from a man aged 35 to 55 with head and neck cancer.

This chain connects TRBV18 to TRBJ2-7; D may be TRBD1 (5 bases). Germline CDR1 reads KGHSH; CDR2 reads LQKENI. V was pared by 4 bases and J by 0 bases, with 10 bases between. The CDR3 loop spans 14 amino acids. The CDR3 reads CASSLTQGSYEQYF. CDR3 nucleotides: TGTGCCAGCTCACTCACGCAGGGCTCCTACGAGCAGTACTTC.

This CDR3 is CASSLGLGVGTQYF. In nucleotides, the CDR3 is TGCGCCAGCAGCTTGGGTTTGGGGGTCGGGACCCAGTACTTC. This chain joins TRBV5-1 and TRBJ2-5; either TRBD1 or TRBD2 may supply D (5 bases each). The CDR3 extends over 14 amino acids. V lost 0 bases to trimming and J lost 7 bases, with 13 bases between them. Germline CDR1 SGHRS, CDR2 YFSETQ.

V usage is TRBV28 and J usage is TRBJ2-1, with D perhaps TRBD1 (6 bases). Trimming cost V 6 bases and J 8 bases, with 14 bases left between them. The CDR3 covers 13 residues. Germline V gives CDR1 MDHEN, CDR2 SYDVKM. This CDR3 is CASSYLRGDEQFF. The CDR3 DNA reads TGTGCCAGCAGCTACCTCAGGGGAGATGAGCAGTTCTTC. Together with reference TRBV28 and TRBJ2-1, the CDR3 gives the full variable domain: DVKVTQSSRYLVKRTGEKVFLECVQDMDHENMFWYRQDPGLGLRLIYFSYDVKMKEKGDIPEGYSVSREKKERFSLILESASTNQTSMYLCASSYLRGDEQFFGPGTRLTVL.

The table lists this clone with a few counts. The chain couples TRBV4-1 to TRBJ1-5; D unclear. Trimming shortened V by 4 bases and J by 4 bases, and 11 bases separated the two germline ends. The CDR3 length is 14 residues. Germline CDR1 is MGHRA and CDR2 is YSYEKL. This CDR3 is CASSPGRRNQPQHF. CDR3 DNA: TGCGCCAGCAGCCCCGGACGGAGGAATCAGCCCCAGCATTTT.

The chain employs TRBV28 and TRBJ2-7; 12 bases are shared with TRBD1. Germline CDR1 is MDHEN and CDR2 is SYDVKM. The CDR3 totals 17 residues. Unmatched junction bases numbered 9, after V lost 1 base and J lost 5 bases. The CDR3 sequence: CASSLSGGGTGGHEQYF. The CDR3 DNA follows: TGTGCCAGCAGTTTATCGGGAGGTGGGACAGGGGGCCACGAGCAGTACTTC.

Note on this clone: Different DNA sequences within this sample yield the same CDR3. The chain has TRBV5-6 and TRBJ2-7; D is unclear. The CDR3 covers 12 residues. The germline CDR1 and CDR2 sequences are SGHDT and YYEEEE. V shed 1 base and J shed 0 bases, with 2 bases lying between them. CDR3 in DNA: TGTGCCAGCAGCTTGTCCTCCTACGAGCAGTACTTC. It codes for CASSLSSYEQYF.

This chain joins TRBV5-4 and TRBJ1-2; D unclear. Germline CDR1 and CDR2: SGHNT and YYREEE (reference sequence). CDR3 length: 12 amino acids. Between the trimmed V and J ends, which lost 4 bases and 5 bases, there was a span of 9 bases. The CDR3 DNA reads as TGTGCCAGCAGCCCCGGGAGATATGGCTACACCTTC. Its protein is CASSPGRYGYTF.

J is TRBJ1-5 and V is TRBV6-6; D gene ambiguous. With 6 bases removed from V and 7 bases from J, the gap between germline ends came to 10 bases. The CDR3 is made up of 12 amino acids. The V gene's germline CDR1 is MNHNY and CDR2 SVGAGI (reference sequence). In nucleotides, the CDR3 is TGTGCCAGCAGCCTACCGGGACAGCCCCAGCATTTT. Its translation is CASSLPGQPQHF.

This clone came up once. The chain employs TRBV3-1 (or the pseudogene TRBV3-2) and TRBJ1-6; D is ambiguous. CDR3 length equals 14 residues. CDR1 is LGHDT, CDR2 YNNKEL, per germline (reference sequence). The V gene lost 5 bases and the J gene lost 6 bases, with 11 bases spanning the gap. Here the CDR3 DNA reads TGTGCCAGCAGCTATCTGGACCTTAATTCACCCCTCCACTTT. Translated: CASSYLDLNSPLHF.

The chain is built from TRBV27 and TRBJ2-7; 7 bases are shared with TRBD2. This CDR3 contains 15 residues. Germline V gene data show CDR1 as MNHEY and CDR2 as SMNVEV (reference sequence). Trimming took 6 bases from V and 0 from J; bases not matched to a gene: 8. The CDR3 coding sequence is TGTGCCAGCAGGGTAACTAGCGCAAGCTCCTACGAGCAGTACTTC. Protein sequence: CASRVTSASSYEQYF.